This TCR beta chain was sequenced for a study of tissue T cells after allogeneic stem cell transplantation (dated by TCRdb to 2022 to 2024). Turning to the overall study: TCR beta repertoires were profiled across many tissues obtained from research autopsies of patients with and without GVHD, as well as in mouse models of GVHD. On the human side, the study was prospective and observational, with no blinding or randomization. General study outcomes and caveats: Within patients, how anatomically similar tissues were was a major factor shaping TCR repertoire composition, regardless of disease or transplant status. A small and clinically heterogeneous patient cohort was studied, and sampling depth was acknowledged as a limitation. In both patients and mice, only a limited portion of the TCR repertoire detected in tissues was captured by blood and spleen T cells. Only a few T cell clones appeared in more than one patient, yet motif-based clustering showed tissue-specific repertoire signatures that were shared between patients. Which tissue TCRs were alloreactive or antigen-specific was not determined in the study, and some of the clones might have been host cells that persisted.

The germline V gene (reference sequence) sets CDR1 to LGHNA and CDR2 to YNLKQL. The V end gives up 3 bases and the J end 0 bases, leaving 1 base in the junction not matched to a gene. The CDR3 sequence holds 16 residues, the cysteine and phenylalanine included. The CDR3 was read in part: 45 bases, with the frame set at base 1. According to the study, the label for this sample's time point signals: mouse harvest day 14 after allogeneic transplant. Each mouse graft, delivered by tail vein injection, combined 10^6 splenic CD5+ T cells with 10^7 T-cell-depleted bone marrow cells. A major MHC-mismatch B6 (H2b) into BALB/c (H2d) model was used to model mouse GVHD, and tissues were profiled at day 7 or 14. On day 7 or 14 post-transplant, mouse tissues and retro-orbital blood were harvested with separate sterile tools for each animal, and livers were flushed before harvest. Before genomic DNA isolation with the DNeasy Blood & Tissue Kit, mouse tissues were minced with razor blades in buffered saline.

This clone was detected a few times. The antigen this receptor binds is unknown. The gene names and germline sequences used here belong to the mouse. The read finishes 1 residue shy of the CDR3 end, and the germline J gene is used to complete it. Library generation was performed with the immunoSEQ multiplex PCR assay. Adaptive Biotechnologies performed the TCRbeta CDR3 sequencing at survey depth and reported CDR3 sequences, V/J genes, productive frequency and template counts. TCR beta CDR3 regions were amplified from genomic DNA rather than RNA. As for the original processing: Jensen-Shannon divergence served to quantify pairwise repertoire overlap between tissues, with 0 meaning identical and 1 meaning complete divergence. Based on pairwise JSD values, tissues were grouped by single-linkage agglomerative hierarchical clustering, and the results were shown as dendrograms. GLIPH2 was run on all patient samples with simulation_depth 1000, kmer_min_depth 3 and cdr3_length_cutoff 8, and groups with more than two unique CDR3s were retained. A standardized tissue-overlap score was calculated by extrapolating Jaccard GLIPH-group overlap across patients to a standard repertoire size of 1000 clones. Associations of diversity with clinical or experimental variables used linear mixed-effect models with tissue fixed effects and individual random effects. The table was pulled from immuneACCESS by TCRdb, which kept in-frame rearrangements only. Such tables lose some clones; where checked, under half of the loss comes from unresolved V genes, and the rest has no known cause. The V and J calls and clone size are taken from that table; D and trimming were inferred from the DNA. Here the sample has around 900 clones; 50% to 60% occur a single time. The ten most abundant clones make up around 40% of the sample.

Rearrangement joined TRBV5 to TRBJ1-4, with 10 bases in between that match TRBD1. Input material: liver tissue. This TCR was sampled from a female BALB/c mouse given C57BL/6 T cells with graft-versus-host disease after an allogeneic hematopoietic cell transplant. CDR3 reads: CASSQGQGFSNERLFF. CDR3 DNA, as far as it was read: TGTGCCAGCAGCCAGGGACAGGGGTTTTCCAACGAAAGATTATTT.